These 18 T cell receptor beta chains originate from one sample sequenced in a study of cytomegalovirus exposure and HLA in healthy donors. The PCR employed 60 Vbeta primers together with 13 Jbeta primers. TCRdb's table, derived via immunoSEQ multiplex PCR, lists solely in-frame clones and lacks some. The table shows 85,000 to 130,000 clones, with 10% occurring only once. The sample was PBMCs. These receptors were collected from a middle-aged man in good health and CMV-seropositive.

This clone was picked up a small number of times. The rearrangement links TRBV29-1 to TRBJ2-1, with D uncertain. In germline, CDR1 is SQVTM, CDR2 ANQGSEA. The CDR3 is made up of 13 amino acids. V was pared by 4 bases and J by 4 bases, with 11 bases between. The CDR3 sequence is CSVGPPRYNEQFF. The CDR3 DNA is TGCAGCGTTGGGCCCCCGAGGTACAATGAGCAGTTCTTC.

This clone was found a few times. This chain joins TRBV10-2 and TRBJ2-3, with D unclear. Germline CDR1 WSHSY, CDR2 SAAADI. With 2 bases removed from V and 1 base from J, the gap between germline ends came to 10 bases. The CDR3 consists of 15 residues. The CDR3 coding sequence is TGCGCCAGCAGTGAGCGCCCCCCGGGCACAGATACGCAGTATTTT. It is translated as CASSERPPGTDTQYF.

The chain joins TRBV6-5 to TRBJ2-4, with a possible D match to TRBD2 (5 bases). Trimming removed 1 base from V and 4 bases from J, with 14 bases in between. The CDR3 runs 16 residues. Germline V gene sequence: CDR1 MNHEY, CDR2 SVGAGI. The CDR3 loop is CASSYYEGAEKNIQYF. Here the CDR3 DNA reads TGTGCCAGCAGTTACTATGAGGGAGCCGAAAAAAACATTCAGTACTTC.

Only a few counts were recorded for this clone. The chain employs TRBV4-2 and TRBJ2-1, with D possibly matching TRBD1 (5 bases). Trimming removed 0 bases at V and 3 bases at J, with 18 bases between. Germline assignment: CDR1 LGHNA and CDR2 YNFKEQ. The CDR3 totals 18 residues. This chain's CDR3 is CASSQDRAITRGYNEQFF. The CDR3 DNA is TGTGCCAGCAGCCAAGATAGGGCAATTACAAGGGGCTACAATGAGCAGTTCTTC.

This clone was seen more than once but under ten times. This chain joins TRBV6-1 and TRBJ2-7; perhaps TRBD1 as D (6 bases). Germline V gives CDR1 MNHNS, CDR2 SASEGT. With 0 bases removed from V and 2 bases from J, the gap between germline ends came to 17 bases. This CDR3 spans 17 amino acids. The CDR3 protein is CASSEALGQSFTYEQYF. The CDR3 nucleotides read TGTGCCAGCAGTGAAGCCCTTGGACAGAGTTTTACCTACGAGCAGTACTTC.

This clone was seen more than once but under ten times. The rearrangement uses TRBV11-3 and TRBJ2-7; TRBD2 agrees at 8 bases. Germline V lookup: CDR1 SGHNT, CDR2 YENEEA. V gave up 10 bases and J gave up 4 bases; unmatched junction bases: 15. The CDR3 covers 15 residues. DNA of the CDR3: TGTGCCACCCAAAGGGACTTCGGGAGGGGATACGAGCAGTACTTC. It is translated as CATQRDFGRGYEQYF.

This chain uses TRBV7-6 with TRBJ2-7; D uncertain. CDR3 length: 14 residues. Germline V gives CDR1 SGHVS, CDR2 FNYEAQ. V lost 1 base to trimming and J lost 0 bases, with 7 bases between them. CDR3 residues: CASSLVPYSYEQYF. The CDR3 DNA reads TGTGCCAGCAGCTTAGTCCCCTACTCCTACGAGCAGTACTTC.

The chain recombines TRBV4-2 with TRBJ2-5, with 9 bases fitting TRBD1. Unmatched junction bases numbered 6, after V lost 8 bases and J lost 2 bases. The germline V gene encodes CDR1 LGHNA and CDR2 YNFKEQ. The CDR3 contains 14 residues. The CDR3 DNA is TGTGCCAGCCGCGAAGACAGGGGGCAAGAGACCCAGTACTTC. Translation: CASREDRGQETQYF.

This clone was counted at least ten times. CDR3 in amino acids: CASSFSGTAFVGQYF. The CDR3 DNA sequence: TGTGCCAGCAGCTTTTCCGGGACAGCGTTCGTAGGACAGTACTTC. J is TRBJ2-4 and V is TRBV11-2; TRBD1 matches at 7 bases. CDR3 length: 15 amino acids. CDR1 SGHAT and CDR2 FQNNGV come from the germline V gene. Trimming cost V 3 bases and J 13 bases; bases outside gene matches: 15.

CDR3: CASRGTDNYGYTF. The CDR3, as DNA: TGTGCCAGCCGGGGGACAGATAACTATGGCTACACCTTC. The rearrangement uses TRBV6-1 and TRBJ1-2; 7 bases are shared with TRBD1. The germline gives CDR1 MNHNS, CDR2 SASEGT. The V gene end was trimmed by 8 bases and the J gene end by 1 base; junction bases not matched to a gene: 4. The CDR3 extends over 13 amino acids.

This clone was observed a handful of times. The chain uses TRBV5-1 and TRBJ2-3, with TRBD1 as a possible D gene (6 bases). Trimming took 3 bases from V and 4 from J, leaving 12 bases between them. The CDR3 is made up of 14 amino acids. The germline CDR1 and CDR2 sequences are SGHRS and YFSETQ. DNA of the CDR3: TGCGCCAGCAGCTCAGTCGCAGGGGCAGATACGCAGTATTTT. It specifies CASSSVAGADTQYF. The full variable domain, completed using reference TRBV5-1 and TRBJ2-3, is KAGVTQTPRYLIKTRGQQVTLSCSPISGHRSVSWYQQTPGQGLQFLFEYFSETQRNKGNFPGRFSGRQFSNSRSEMNVSTLELGDSALYLCASSSVAGADTQYFGPGTRLTVL.

This sequence joins TRBV6-5 and TRBJ2-2; 7 bases match TRBD1. The CDR3 runs 14 residues. Germline loops: CDR1 MNHEY, CDR2 SVGAGI. The V segment lost 8 bases and the J segment 0 bases; nucleotides outside the gene matches: 3. The chain's CDR3 is CASLGTANTGELFF. DNA of the CDR3: TGTGCCAGCCTGGGGACAGCGAACACCGGGGAGCTGTTTTTT.

In this sample, this clone turned up a few times. The rearrangement joins TRBV29-1 to TRBJ2-7; 11 bases fit TRBD2. Germline CDR1 reads SQVTM; CDR2 reads ANQGSEA. The V and J ends lost 7 bases and 0 bases, in that order; junction bases with no gene match: 5. This CDR3 region has 14 residues. This chain's CDR3 is CSALGTSGSYEQYF. The CDR3 DNA reads TGCAGCGCCCTCGGGACTAGCGGCTCCTACGAGCAGTACTTC.

The chain has TRBV4-2 and TRBJ2-7, with D unclear. Deletions cut 1 base from V and 3 bases from J, with 10 bases between. The CDR3 covers 14 residues. Germline V lookup: CDR1 LGHNA, CDR2 YNFKEQ. In DNA, the CDR3 is TGTGCCAGCAGCCAAGTCTCTTACGGCTACGAGCAGTACTTC. Encoded protein: CASSQVSYGYEQYF.

The rearrangement links TRBV9 to TRBJ2-3; 14 positions match TRBD2. The CDR3 totals 16 residues. With 3 bases clipped from V and 6 bases from J, the junction kept 6 bases outside the gene matches. Germline V gene sequence: CDR1 SGDLS, CDR2 YYNGEE. The CDR3 spells CASSAGTSGSLDTQYF. DNA for the CDR3: TGTGCCAGCAGCGCCGGGACTAGCGGGAGTCTTGATACGCAGTATTTT.

This chain links TRBV30 with TRBJ2-7; 10 bases align to TRBD2. The CDR3 contains 17 residues. Looked up from germline, CDR1 is GTSNPN and CDR2 is SVGIG (reference sequence). V shed 2 bases and J 3 bases; nucleotides not matched to a gene: 13. In DNA form, the CDR3 reads TGTGCCTGGAGTTACCCCAGATCCAGCGGGAGGGACTACGAGCAGTACTTC. Its protein is CAWSYPRSSGRDYEQYF.

This clone was observed a handful of times. V usage is TRBV7-8 and J usage is TRBJ1-5; 10 bases are a match to TRBD1. In germline, CDR1 is SGHVS, CDR2 FQNEAQ. J gave up 0 bases and V 5 bases, and 7 bases lay outside the gene matches. This CDR3 region has 17 residues. CDR3 coding DNA: TGTGCCAGCAGCCTCGGGACAGGGGCCGCTAGCAATCAGCCCCAGCATTTT. Protein: CASSLGTGAASNQPQHF.

V and J are TRBV6-6 and TRBJ2-7, with 10 bases identical to TRBD2. Germline V gene sequence: CDR1 MNHNY, CDR2 SVGAGI (reference sequence). The length of the CDR3 is 15 residues. J was trimmed by 6 bases and V by 0 bases; bases with no gene match: 5. The CDR3 region is CASSYSILAGAEQYF. CDR3 coding DNA: TGTGCCAGCAGTTACTCCATCCTAGCGGGAGCCGAGCAGTACTTC.